These 13 T cell receptor beta chains originate from one sample sequenced in a study of blood T cell repertoires in COVID-19. Sequencing used immunoSEQ multiplex PCR; TCRdb keeps in-frame clones, though not all of them. The sample holds about 240,000 clones, 82% seen once. What was sequenced was peripheral blood. The source is an older woman with acute or convalescent COVID-19.

This clone was detected only once. Germline is not matched at one junction end, which may reflect a read error. V usage is TRBV29-1 and J usage is TRBJ1-2; D is unclear. Germline V lookup: CDR1 SQVTM, CDR2 ANQGSEA. There are 13 residues in the CDR3. The CDR3 DNA reads TGCAGCGTTGAATCCCAAAGGAGCTATCGCTACACCTTC. Amino acid sequence: CSVESQRSYRYTF.

This sequence joins TRBV6-5 and TRBJ2-7; perhaps TRBD2 as D (5 bases). The germline V and J ends were trimmed by 5 bases and 1 base, with 15 bases remaining between them. Germline CDR1 and CDR2: MNHEY and SVGAGI. The CDR3 is 15 amino acids. The CDR3 DNA sequence: TGTGCCAGCAGTAGGACTGCCCTGGTGTCCTACGAGCAGTACTTC. Protein sequence: CASSRTALVSYEQYF.

J is TRBJ2-7 and V is TRBV3-1 (or the pseudogene TRBV3-2); 12 bases align to TRBD2. Germline CDR1 is LGHDT and CDR2 is YNNKEL (reference sequence). With V trimmed by 3 bases and J by 1 base, 7 bases remained unmatched. The CDR3 spans 17 residues. Here the CDR3 reads CASSQGPGLAGSYEQYF. The CDR3 coding sequence is TGTGCCAGCAGCCAGGGCCCCGGACTAGCGGGGTCCTACGAGCAGTACTTC.

CDR3 amino acids: CASSFPTARYRSGNTIYF. As DNA, the CDR3 is TGTGCCAGCAGTTTCCCGACAGCCAGGTATCGCTCTGGAAACACCATATATTTT. The J gene is TRBJ1-3, the V gene TRBV28; the D gene is possibly TRBD1 (5 bases). The CDR3 runs to 18 residues. The V and J ends lost 3 bases and 0 bases respectively, with 18 bases between them. CDR1 is MDHEN, CDR2 SYDVKM, per germline.

The CDR3 DNA sequence: TGTGCCAGCAGCTCACCAATCGACAGGGAAAGGGGAAACACCATATATTTT. It is translated as CASSSPIDRERGNTIYF. This chain connects TRBV5-4 to TRBJ1-3; TRBD1 matches 7 bases. J gave up 4 bases and V 3 bases, and 13 bases lay outside the gene matches. CDR3 length equals 17 residues. Looked up from germline, CDR1 is SGHNT and CDR2 is YYREEE (reference sequence).

The chain has TRBV11-2 and TRBJ2-3, with 12 nucleotides matching TRBD2. Trimming took 3 bases from V and 3 from J; bases not matched to a gene: 1. This CDR3 spans 15 amino acids. In germline, CDR1 is SGHAT, CDR2 FQNNGV. CDR3 nucleotides: TGTGCCAGCAGCTTGACTAGCGGGGGTACAGATACGCAGTATTTT. This translates into CASSLTSGGTDTQYF.

This chain uses TRBV3-1 (or the pseudogene TRBV3-2) with TRBJ2-1; D remains ambiguous. CDR1 and CDR2 (germline): LGHDT, YNNKEL (reference sequence). This CDR3 spans 14 amino acids. Trimming took off 3 bases at V and 4 bases at J, with 10 bases between the two ends. CDR3 coding DNA: TGTGCCAGCAGCCATGGGCCAGCTTACAATGAGCAGTTCTTC. It specifies CASSHGPAYNEQFF.

The rearrangement uses TRBV6-2 or TRBV6-3 and TRBJ1-2; D is perhaps TRBD1 (6 bases). This CDR3 region has 14 residues. From germline, CDR1 is MNHEY and CDR2 SVGEGT. Trimming removed 0 bases at V and 7 bases at J, with 12 bases between. CDR3 coding DNA: TGTGCCAGCAGTTACTCACGGACAGACGGTGGCTACACCTTC. Amino acids: CASSYSRTDGGYTF.

This clone was picked up a small number of times. Here the CDR3 reads CASSPPGVTNNEQFF. For the CDR3, the DNA is TGTGCCAGCAGCCCCCCCGGGGTTACCAACAATGAGCAGTTCTTC. The chain has TRBV7-2 and TRBJ2-1; possibly TRBD2 for D (5 bases). Trimming removed 5 bases at V and 5 bases at J, with 16 bases between. Germline V CDR1 and CDR2: SGHTA, FQGNSA. This CDR3 is built from 15 residues.

The chain carries TRBV25-1 and TRBJ2-7, with D tentatively TRBD1 (6 bases). The germline CDR1 and CDR2 sequences are MGHDK and SYGVNS. The V gene lost 4 bases and the J gene lost 2 bases, with 12 bases spanning the gap. The CDR3 has 14 residues. CDR3 DNA sequence: TGTGCCAGCAGTGTACCTGAGGGGGCCTACGAGCAGTACTTC. It codes for CASSVPEGAYEQYF.

The CDR3 nucleotides are TGTGCCAGCAGCCACGGGACAGGAGAGGAAGCTTTCTTT. It translates to CASSHGTGEEAFF. The J gene is TRBJ1-1, the V gene TRBV7-2; 8 bases are a match to TRBD1. Germline loops: CDR1 SGHTA, CDR2 FQGNSA. V trimming: 5 bases; J trimming: 8 bases; junction bases outside the gene matches: 7. The CDR3 runs 13 residues.

This clone was seen only once. V gene TRBV5-4 combines with J gene TRBJ2-6; D might be TRBD2 (6 bases). Germline loops: CDR1 SGHNT, CDR2 YYREEE (reference sequence). The V and J ends lost 0 bases and 1 base respectively, with 17 bases between them. The CDR3 length is 19 residues. This CDR3 is CASSLGAGQGSSGANVLTF. The CDR3, as DNA: TGTGCCAGCAGCTTGGGGGCGGGGCAGGGATCGTCTGGGGCCAACGTCCTGACTTTC. Full variable domain (outside the CDR3, taken from reference TRBV5-4 and TRBJ2-6): ETGVTQSPTHLIKTRGQQVTLRCSSQSGHNTVSWYQQALGQGPQFIFQYYREEENGRGNFPPRFSGLQFPNYSSELNVNALELDDSALYLCASSLGAGQGSSGANVLTFGAGSRLTVL.

V usage is TRBV5-1 and J usage is TRBJ2-1; D gene ambiguous. CDR3 length: 11 amino acids. Germline CDR1 is SGHRS and CDR2 is YFSETQ. The germline V and J ends were trimmed by 2 bases and 11 bases, with 8 bases remaining between them. The CDR3 bases are TGCGCCAGCAGCTTTGGTAACAAGCAGTTCTTC. It codes for CASSFGNKQFF.